A selection of T cell receptor beta chains follows, all from one sample in a study of blood T cell repertoires in COVID-19. Produced via immunoSEQ multiplex PCR; TCRdb's table is partial and in-frame only. This sample has 140,000 or so clones, with around 85% found just once. Sequenced sample: peripheral blood. All receptors come from a man aged 45-65 years with acute or convalescent COVID-19. The CDR3 runs from the conserved cysteine through the conserved F or W. The order of the fields is CDR3 protein, CDR3 DNA, J gene, clone size, D gene, V gene. A D gene is named only where the DNA matches it firmly. Where a row states a size, it is once, few, many or the class of an expanded clone; other rows omit it.

CDR3 protein: CASSAQGGSNYGYTF
CDR3 DNA: TGTGCCAGCAGTGCACAGGGAGGGTCGAACTATGGCTACACCTTC
J gene: TRBJ1-2
clone size: .
D gene: .
V gene: TRBV2

CDR3 protein: CASSLGVSAALGDTQYF
CDR3 DNA: TGTGCCAGCAGCTTAGGGGTTTCAGCGGCCCTGGGGGATACGCAGTATTTT
J gene: TRBJ2-3
clone size: few
D gene: .
V gene: TRBV7-9

CDR3 protein: CASSPQGAPETQYF
CDR3 DNA: TGTGCCAGCTCACCCCAGGGGGCGCCGGAGACCCAGTACTTC
J gene: TRBJ2-5
clone size: .
D gene: TRBD1
V gene: TRBV18

CDR3 protein: CASSQLAGEYTDTQYF
CDR3 DNA: TGTGCCAGCAGCCAACTAGCGGGGGAGTACACAGATACGCAGTATTTT
J gene: TRBJ2-3
clone size: .
D gene: TRBD2
V gene: TRBV3-1/TRBV3-2

CDR3 protein: CASSGGFGMQGQETQYF
CDR3 DNA: TGTGCCAGTAGTGGGGGGTTTGGTATGCAGGGACAAGAGACCCAGTACTTC
J gene: TRBJ2-5
clone size: .
D gene: .
V gene: TRBV19

CDR3 protein: CASKGVAGISSYEQYF
CDR3 DNA: TGTGCCAGCAAAGGGGTAGCGGGGATAAGCTCCTACGAGCAGTACTTC
J gene: TRBJ2-7
clone size: .
D gene: TRBD2
V gene: TRBV2

CDR3 protein: CSVEDPGANTGELFF
CDR3 DNA: TGCAGCGTTGAAGATCCAGGGGCCAACACCGGGGAGCTGTTTTTT
J gene: TRBJ2-2
clone size: .
D gene: .
V gene: TRBV29-1

CDR3 protein: CASSLVYRVEPGRGTQYF
CDR3 DNA: TGTGCCAGCAGCTTAGTATATCGTGTGGAGCCCGGGCGGGGTACGCAGTATTTT
J gene: TRBJ2-3
clone size: .
D gene: .
V gene: TRBV11-2

CDR3 protein: CASSLAGGGGPQHF
CDR3 DNA: TGTGCCAGCAGCTTGGCTGGGGGGGGAGGGCCCCAGCATTTT
J gene: TRBJ1-5
clone size: few
D gene: .
V gene: TRBV5-6

CDR3 protein: CASSPDRPYGYTF
CDR3 DNA: TGTGCCAGCAGCCCCGACAGGCCCTATGGCTACACCTTC
J gene: TRBJ1-2
clone size: .
D gene: .
V gene: TRBV5-4

CDR3 protein: CAWSVGAGELFF
CDR3 DNA: TGTGCCTGGAGCGTCGGGGCCGGGGAGCTGTTTTTT
J gene: TRBJ2-2
clone size: .
D gene: .
V gene: TRBV30

CDR3 protein: CASSVVDRYNEQFF
CDR3 DNA: TGTGCCAGCAGCGTAGTGGACAGGTACAATGAGCAGTTCTTC
J gene: TRBJ2-1
clone size: .
D gene: TRBD1
V gene: TRBV9

CDR3 protein: CASSPNRGGEQFF
CDR3 DNA: TGCGCCAGCAGCCCGAACAGAGGGGGTGAGCAGTTCTTC
J gene: TRBJ2-1
clone size: .
D gene: .
V gene: TRBV5-1

CDR3 protein: CASSQVSGNTEAFF
CDR3 DNA: TGTGCCAGCAGCCAAGTGTCAGGGAACACTGAAGCTTTCTTT
J gene: TRBJ1-1
clone size: .
D gene: .
V gene: TRBV14

CDR3 protein: CASSVDGGDYNEQFF
CDR3 DNA: TGTGCCAGCAGCGTAGACGGAGGTGACTACAATGAGCAGTTCTTC
J gene: TRBJ2-1
clone size: .
D gene: .
V gene: TRBV9

CDR3 protein: CASSRSRGLGSYEQYF
CDR3 DNA: TGTGCCAGCAGCCGATCTCGGGGGTTGGGCTCCTACGAGCAGTACTTC
J gene: TRBJ2-7
clone size: .
D gene: .
V gene: TRBV7-9

CDR3 protein: CASSQSSSYNEQFF
CDR3 DNA: TGTGCCAGCAGCCAAAGCTCCTCCTACAATGAGCAGTTCTTC
J gene: TRBJ2-1
clone size: .
D gene: .
V gene: TRBV14